A single sample is the source of the 23 T cell receptor beta chains below, sequenced in a study of OX40 agonist ivuxolimab in advanced cancers. Assay: immunoSEQ multiplex PCR; the TCRdb copy retains only in-frame clones and omits some. The profile shows some 100,000 clones, about 92% of them singletons. The source material was CD4+ or CD8+ T cells sorted from blood, sampled in a trial of the OX40 agonist ivuxolimab. The source is an adult with an advanced solid tumor such as melanoma, head and neck, liver or kidney cancer.

The chain recombines TRBV27 with TRBJ1-5; D call uncertain. Trimming stripped 3 bases from V and 7 bases from J, with 13 bases between. From germline, CDR1 is MNHEY and CDR2 SMNVEV (reference sequence). The CDR3 is 14 residues long. In DNA, the CDR3 is TGTGCCAGCAGTTTGAAGGCGGCTACACAGCCCCAGCATTTT. It encodes CASSLKAATQPQHF.

The chain carries TRBV4-1 and TRBJ2-1; 9 bases line up with TRBD2. CDR3 length: 15 residues. Germline trimming cut 0 bases from V and 9 bases from J; bases unmatched to any gene: 6. The V gene's germline CDR1 is MGHRA and CDR2 YSYEKL. For the CDR3, the DNA is TGCGCCAGCAGCCAAGAATGGCGGGAGGGTGGTGAGCAGTTCTTC. Encoded protein: CASSQEWREGGEQFF.

A word on this clone: Germline is not matched at one junction end, which may reflect a read error. V gene TRBV5-4 combines with J gene TRBJ2-1; perhaps D is TRBD1 or TRBD2 (6 bases each). Germline V gene sequence: CDR1 SGHNT, CDR2 YYREEE (reference sequence). CDR3 size: 15 residues. The CDR3 DNA reads TGTGCCAGCAGCTTGTCAGGGGACTCCTACAATGGGCAGTTCTTC. The encoded protein is CASSLSGDSYNGQFF.

CDR3 nucleotide sequence: TGCAGCGTAGACCTTAGCGGGAGGGCTGTAGAGCAGTTCTTC. Translation: CSVDLSGRAVEQFF. The chain links TRBV29-1 to TRBJ2-1; 11 positions agree with TRBD2. The CDR3 runs 14 residues. With V trimmed by 6 bases and J by 10 bases, 11 bases remained unmatched. Germline V lookup: CDR1 SQVTM, CDR2 ANQGSEA.

The rearrangement joins TRBV28 to TRBJ1-3, with unresolved D. CDR3 length: 16 residues. Trimming shortened V by 5 bases and J by 1 base, and 15 bases separated the two germline ends. Germline CDR1 MDHEN, CDR2 SYDVKM. In nucleotides, the CDR3 is TGTGCCAGCAGTGCTCTTAAACTTGAATCTGGAAACACCATATATTTT. Amino acid sequence: CASSALKLESGNTIYF.

J is TRBJ1-2 and V is TRBV25-1, with 9 bases aligning to TRBD1. With 3 bases clipped from V and 3 bases from J, the junction kept 5 bases outside the gene matches. CDR3 size: 15 residues. Germline V gene lookup returns CDR1 MGHDK and CDR2 SYGVNS. The CDR3 here is CASSETGGRDYGYTF. The DNA for the CDR3 is TGTGCCAGCAGTGAGACAGGGGGAAGGGACTATGGCTACACCTTC.

The chain recombines TRBV5-5 with TRBJ1-5; D is perhaps TRBD1 (5 bases). CDR1 SGHKS and CDR2 YYEKEE come from the germline V gene (reference sequence). The CDR3 has 16 residues. V shed 4 bases and J shed 2 bases, with 16 bases lying between them. CDR3 protein: CASSPEPRGGNQPQHF. DNA of the CDR3: TGTGCCAGCAGCCCCGAACCTCGGGGGGGCAATCAGCCCCAGCATTTT.

This clone was counted a single time. The chain uses TRBV7-9 and TRBJ1-4; perhaps TRBD1 as D (5 bases). Per the germline V gene, CDR1 is SEHNR and CDR2 is FQNEAQ (reference sequence). This CDR3 has 15 residues. Trimming took 4 bases from V and 5 from J, leaving 14 bases between them. The CDR3 DNA reads TGTGCCAGCAGCTCTGGACTGGGGGGGAATGAAAAACTGTTTTTT. Its protein is CASSSGLGGNEKLFF.

In this sample, this clone turned up once. The chain carries TRBV4-1 and TRBJ2-7; D is unclear. This CDR3 is built from 15 residues. With 1 base removed from V and 0 bases from J, the gap between germline ends came to 10 bases. CDR1 and CDR2 from the germline V gene are MGHRA and YSYEKL. CDR3 sequence: CASSQAPTTSYEQYF. CDR3 in DNA: TGCGCCAGCAGCCAAGCTCCGACCACCTCCTACGAGCAGTACTTC.

In this sample, this clone turned up a few times. The sample holds other DNA sequences that translate to the same CDR3. The chain joins TRBV27 to TRBJ1-2; D gene ambiguous. The germline gives CDR1 MNHEY, CDR2 SMNVEV (reference sequence). The CDR3 has 13 amino acids. V lost 2 bases and J lost 2, with 6 bases in between. CDR3 loop: CASSLGGNYGYTF. CDR3 nucleotide sequence: TGTGCCAGCAGTTTAGGAGGGAACTATGGCTACACCTTC.

The rearrangement joins TRBV15 to TRBJ2-3, with D possibly TRBD1 on 5 matching bases. The CDR3 runs to 17 residues. Germline assignment: CDR1 LNHNV and CDR2 YYDKDF (reference sequence). V was shortened by 0 bases and J by 4 bases, with 17 bases between the two germline ends. CDR3 loop: CATSRDLQGGYADTQYF. CDR3 coding DNA: TGTGCCACCAGCAGAGATCTGCAGGGTGGCTATGCAGATACGCAGTATTTT.

The rearrangement joins TRBV5-1 to TRBJ2-5; a weak D match, TRBD2 (6 bases). Trimming took off 2 bases at V and 5 bases at J, with 13 bases between the two ends. The CDR3 is 14 amino acids. Per germline, CDR1 SGHRS and CDR2 YFSETQ. CDR3 residues: CASSFTGDRETQYF. Here the CDR3 DNA reads TGCGCCAGCAGCTTTACGGGAGATCGGGAGACCCAGTACTTC.

The V gene is TRBV27, the J gene TRBJ1-2; tentative D call: TRBD1 (6 bases). V was shortened by 5 bases and J by 2 bases, with 18 bases between the two germline ends. Germline CDR1 MNHEY, CDR2 SMNVEV (reference sequence). The CDR3 loop spans 16 amino acids. CDR3 protein: CASSPRQDTRNYGYTF. The CDR3 bases are TGTGCCAGCAGTCCCCGACAGGACACGAGGAACTATGGCTACACCTTC.

The V and J genes are TRBV28 and TRBJ2-7; the D call may be TRBD1 or TRBD2 (6 bases each). Trimming cost V 3 bases and J 3 bases, with 12 bases left between them. Germline V gene data show CDR1 as MDHEN and CDR2 as SYDVKM. The CDR3 length is 14 residues. CDR3 loop: CASSFSGAVYEQYF. CDR3 DNA: TGTGCCAGCAGTTTTTCGGGGGCAGTCTACGAGCAGTACTTC.

The chain uses TRBV2 and TRBJ2-2; TRBD2 matches 12 bases. V gave up 6 bases and J gave up 3 bases; unmatched junction bases: 5. CDR3 length: 16 residues. Germline CDR1 SNHLY, CDR2 FYNNEI. CDR3 bases: TGTGCCAGCAGAACTAGCGGGGGGTGGTACACCGGGGAGCTGTTTTTT. This gives the protein CASRTSGGWYTGELFF.

The chain couples TRBV9 to TRBJ2-2; TRBD2 matches at 9 bases. CDR1 and CDR2 (germline): SGDLS, YYNGEE. Trimming took 4 bases from V and 7 from J; bases not matched to a gene: 14. The CDR3 runs to 17 residues. The CDR3 loop reads CASSPGDWRGGSGELFF. The CDR3 region has the DNA TGTGCCAGCAGCCCAGGGGACTGGCGGGGGGGAAGCGGGGAGCTGTTTTTT.

This chain joins TRBV19 and TRBJ2-7; 11 bases are shared with TRBD1. J gave up 2 bases and V 5 bases, and 5 bases lay outside the gene matches. CDR3 length: 15 residues. Per the germline V gene, CDR1 is LNHDA and CDR2 is SQIVND (reference sequence). This CDR3 is CASSEGTGGPYEQYF. The DNA for the CDR3 is TGTGCCAGTAGTGAGGGGACAGGGGGACCCTACGAGCAGTACTTC.

V is TRBV5-1 and J is TRBJ1-1; 8 nucleotides align to TRBD1. The germline V gene encodes CDR1 SGHRS and CDR2 YFSETQ. This CDR3 has 13 residues. V shed 3 bases, J shed 7 bases, and the junction held 5 bases outside the gene matches. The CDR3 loop reads CASSWGTGYEAFF. The CDR3 DNA follows: TGCGCCAGCAGCTGGGGGACAGGATATGAAGCTTTCTTT.

This sequence joins TRBV6-1 and TRBJ2-5; the D call may be TRBD1 or TRBD2 (6 bases each). Trimming stripped 3 bases from V and 5 bases from J, with 25 bases between. In germline, CDR1 is MNHNS, CDR2 SASEGT. This CDR3 is built from 18 residues. CDR3 bases: TGTGCCAGCAGTGAGGAGGGGGTAGGGCTAGTGGAATGGGAGACCCAGTACTTC. Translating gives CASSEEGVGLVEWETQYF.

This chain uses TRBV9 with TRBJ2-1; unclear D gene. This CDR3 region has 14 residues. Trimming removed 0 bases from V and 3 bases from J, with 7 bases in between. CDR1 is SGDLS, CDR2 YYNGEE, per germline. DNA of the CDR3: TGTGCCAGCAGCGTAGGGGAAAGCTACAATGAGCAGTTCTTC. Its translation is CASSVGESYNEQFF.

The genes are TRBV5-1 and TRBJ2-1; 9 bases align to TRBD2. Germline CDR1 reads SGHRS; CDR2 reads YFSETQ. The CDR3 has 17 amino acids. J gave up 5 bases and V 0 bases, and 9 bases lay outside the gene matches. The DNA for the CDR3 is TGCGCCAGCAGCTTGGCCTCGGTAGCGGGGGCCCACAATGAGCAGTTCTTC. This translates into CASSLASVAGAHNEQFF. Looking up the rest from reference TRBV5-1 and TRBJ2-1 gives the full variable domain: KAGVTQTPRYLIKTRGQQVTLSCSPISGHRSVSWYQQTPGQGLQFLFEYFSETQRNKGNFPGRFSGRQFSNSRSEMNVSTLELGDSALYLCASSLASVAGAHNEQFFGPGTRLTVL.

The chain links TRBV9 to TRBJ1-1; 11 nucleotides align to TRBD1. V gave up 0 bases and J gave up 4 bases; unmatched junction bases: 8. The CDR3 loop spans 17 amino acids. Germline CDR1 SGDLS, CDR2 YYNGEE. CDR3 sequence: CASSVGGQGARGTEAFF. Here the CDR3 DNA reads TGTGCCAGCAGCGTAGGAGGACAGGGGGCGCGGGGCACTGAAGCTTTCTTT.

The chain couples TRBV6-5 to TRBJ2-7; the match to TRBD1 covers 11 bases. The CDR3 covers 14 residues. Trimming took 4 bases from V and 3 from J; bases not matched to a gene: 2. CDR1 and CDR2 from the germline V gene are MNHEY and SVGAGI. The CDR3 DNA reads TGTGCCAGCAGTTGGGGACAGGGGGACTACGAGCAGTACTTC. The encoded protein is CASSWGQGDYEQYF.